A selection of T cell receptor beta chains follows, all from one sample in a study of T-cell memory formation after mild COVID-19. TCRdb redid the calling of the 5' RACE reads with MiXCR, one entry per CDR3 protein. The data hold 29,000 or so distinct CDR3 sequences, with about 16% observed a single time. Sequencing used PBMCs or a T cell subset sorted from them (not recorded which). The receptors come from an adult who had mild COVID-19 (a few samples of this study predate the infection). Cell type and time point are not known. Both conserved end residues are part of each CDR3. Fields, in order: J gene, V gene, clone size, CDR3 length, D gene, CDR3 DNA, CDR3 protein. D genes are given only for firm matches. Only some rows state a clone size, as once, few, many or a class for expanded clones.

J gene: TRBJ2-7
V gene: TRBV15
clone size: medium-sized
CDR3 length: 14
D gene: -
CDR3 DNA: TGTGCCACCAGCCCTTACAGGGGAGGATACGAGCAGTACTTC
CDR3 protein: CATSPYRGGYEQYF

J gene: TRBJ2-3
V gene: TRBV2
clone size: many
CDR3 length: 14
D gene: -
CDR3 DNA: TGTGCCAGCAGGGGGGCACTCCATTCAGATACGCAGTATTTT
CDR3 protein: CASRGALHSDTQYF

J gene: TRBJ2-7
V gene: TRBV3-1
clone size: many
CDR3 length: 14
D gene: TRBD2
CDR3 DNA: TGTGCCAGCAGCCCTCTAGCGGGAGACTACGAGCAGTACTTC
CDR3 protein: CASSPLAGDYEQYF

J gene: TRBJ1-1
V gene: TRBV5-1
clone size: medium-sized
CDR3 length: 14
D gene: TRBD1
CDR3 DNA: TGCGCCAGCAGCCCCCCCAGGGGGCACACTGAAGCTTTCTTT
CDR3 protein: CASSPPRGHTEAFF

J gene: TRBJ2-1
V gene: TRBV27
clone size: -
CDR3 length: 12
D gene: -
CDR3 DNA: TGTGCCAGCAGTCCCCGACTGAATGAGCAGTTCTTC
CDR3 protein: CASSPRLNEQFF

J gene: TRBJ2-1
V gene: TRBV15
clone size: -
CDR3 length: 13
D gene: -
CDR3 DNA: TGTGCCACCAGCAGAGATAAGGTCAATGAGCAGTTCTTC
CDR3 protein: CATSRDKVNEQFF

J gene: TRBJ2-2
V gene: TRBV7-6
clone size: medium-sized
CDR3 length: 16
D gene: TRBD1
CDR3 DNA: TGTGCCAGCAGCTCCGTGGGACAGGGGAAGATCGGGGAGCTGTTTTTT
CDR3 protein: CASSSVGQGKIGELFF

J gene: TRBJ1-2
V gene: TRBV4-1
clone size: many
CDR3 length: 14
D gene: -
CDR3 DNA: TGCGCCAGCAGCCACACCGAGGGAGTGTATGGCTACACCTTC
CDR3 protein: CASSHTEGVYGYTF

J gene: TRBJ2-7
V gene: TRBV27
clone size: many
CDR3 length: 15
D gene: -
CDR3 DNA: TGTGCCAGCAGTCGCACCGGGACGGGGACTTACGAGCAGTACTTC
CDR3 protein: CASSRTGTGTYEQYF

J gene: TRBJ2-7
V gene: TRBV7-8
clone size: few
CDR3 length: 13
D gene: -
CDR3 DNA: TGTGCCAGCAGCTTACAGAGCTCCTACGAGCAGTACTTC
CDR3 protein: CASSLQSSYEQYF

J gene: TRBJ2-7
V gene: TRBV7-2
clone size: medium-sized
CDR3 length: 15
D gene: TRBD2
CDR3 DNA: TGTGCCAGCAGCATTAGCGGGATCTCGGCCCACGAGCAGTACTTC
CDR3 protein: CASSISGISAHEQYF

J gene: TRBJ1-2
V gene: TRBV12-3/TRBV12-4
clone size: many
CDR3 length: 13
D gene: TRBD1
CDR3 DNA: TGTGCCAGCAGACCGGACAGGGCTGGCGGCTACACCTTC
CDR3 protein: CASRPDRAGGYTF

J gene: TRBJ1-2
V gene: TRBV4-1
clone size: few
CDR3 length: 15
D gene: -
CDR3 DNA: TGCGCCAGCAGCCTTTCCGGGGGGGCTAACTATGGCTACACCTTC
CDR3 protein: CASSLSGGANYGYTF

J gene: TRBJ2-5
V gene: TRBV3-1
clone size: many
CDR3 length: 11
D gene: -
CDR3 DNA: TGTGCCAGCAGCCACGTCGAGACCCAGTACTTC
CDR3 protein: CASSHVETQYF

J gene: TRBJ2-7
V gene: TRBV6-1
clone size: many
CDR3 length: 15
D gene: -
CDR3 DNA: TGTGCCAGCAGTGAAGGGCCTGGGGGCTCCTACGAGCAGTACTTC
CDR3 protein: CASSEGPGGSYEQYF

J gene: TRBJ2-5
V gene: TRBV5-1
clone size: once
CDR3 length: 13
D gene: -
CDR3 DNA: TGCGCCAGCAGCTCGTTTGTAGGAGAGACCCAGTACTTC
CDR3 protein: CASSSFVGETQYF

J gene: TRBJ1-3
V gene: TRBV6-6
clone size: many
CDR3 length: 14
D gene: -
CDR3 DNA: TGTGCCAGCAGCTCCAACGGGTCCGGAAACACCATATATTTT
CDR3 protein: CASSSNGSGNTIYF

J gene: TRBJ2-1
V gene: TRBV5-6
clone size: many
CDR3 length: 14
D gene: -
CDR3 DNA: TGTGCCAGCAGCTGGATCCGGGGAGACAATGAGCAGTTCTTC
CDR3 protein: CASSWIRGDNEQFF

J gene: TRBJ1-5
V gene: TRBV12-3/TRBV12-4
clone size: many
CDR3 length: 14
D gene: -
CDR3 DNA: TGTGCCAGCAGTTTAGCGCAAAGCAATCAGCCCCAGCATTTT
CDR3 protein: CASSLAQSNQPQHF

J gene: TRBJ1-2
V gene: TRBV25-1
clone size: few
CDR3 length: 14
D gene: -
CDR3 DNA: TGTGCCAGCAGTCGGACGGACGGGTTCTATGGCTACACCTTC
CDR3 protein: CASSRTDGFYGYTF

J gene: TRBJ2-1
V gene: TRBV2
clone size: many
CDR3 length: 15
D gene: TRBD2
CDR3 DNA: TGTGCCAGCAGTGACGAAGCGGGGGGGGACAATGAGCAGTTCTTC
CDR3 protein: CASSDEAGGDNEQFF

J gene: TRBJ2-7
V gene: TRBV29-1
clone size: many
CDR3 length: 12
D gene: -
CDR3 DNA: TGCAGCGTTGAATATGGTAAACGCGAGCAGTACTTC
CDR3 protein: CSVEYGKREQYF

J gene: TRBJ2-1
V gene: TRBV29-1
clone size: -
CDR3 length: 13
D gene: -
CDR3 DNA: TGCAGCGTTGTAAGGGAGATGGTCAATGAGCAGTTCTTC
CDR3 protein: CSVVREMVNEQFF

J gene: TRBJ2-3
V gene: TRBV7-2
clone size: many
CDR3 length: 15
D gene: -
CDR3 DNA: TGTGCCAGCAGCCCGGACTGGTGGCGGACAGATACGCAGTATTTT
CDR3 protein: CASSPDWWRTDTQYF

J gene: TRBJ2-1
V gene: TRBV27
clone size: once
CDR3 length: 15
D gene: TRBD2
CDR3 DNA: TGTGCCAGCAGTTTCGGGACTAGCAGACACAATGAGCAGTTCTTC
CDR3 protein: CASSFGTSRHNEQFF

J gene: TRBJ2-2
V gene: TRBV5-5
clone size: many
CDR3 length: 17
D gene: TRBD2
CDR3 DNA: TGTGCCAGCAGCCCATTGGGGCCTAGCGGAAACACCGGGGAGCTGTTTTTT
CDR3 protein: CASSPLGPSGNTGELFF

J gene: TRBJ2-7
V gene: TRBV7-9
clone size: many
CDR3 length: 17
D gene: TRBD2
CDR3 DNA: TGTGCCAGCAGCTCGACTCGGACTAGCGGGGGGGGATACGAGCAGTACTTC
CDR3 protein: CASSSTRTSGGGYEQYF

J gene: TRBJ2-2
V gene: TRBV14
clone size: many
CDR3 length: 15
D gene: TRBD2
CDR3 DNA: TGTGCCAGCAGCCGTCTAGCGGAGAACACCGGGGAGCTGTTTTTT
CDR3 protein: CASSRLAENTGELFF

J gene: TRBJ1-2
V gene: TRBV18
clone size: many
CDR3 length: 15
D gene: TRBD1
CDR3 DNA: TGTGCCAGCTCACCTCCGCAGGGGGCTGTCTATGGCTACACCTTC
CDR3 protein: CASSPPQGAVYGYTF

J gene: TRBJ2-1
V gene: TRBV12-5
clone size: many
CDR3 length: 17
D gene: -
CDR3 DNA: TGTGCTAGTGAACCAAAATTCAGGGGAGTAGGTCGGAATGAGCAGTTCTTC
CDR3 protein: CASEPKFRGVGRNEQFF

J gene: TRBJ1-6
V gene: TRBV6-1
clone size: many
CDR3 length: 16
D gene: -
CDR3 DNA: TGTGCCAGCAGTGAGATTCGGGGACACCCCGAAGCACCCCTCCACTTT
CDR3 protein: CASSEIRGHPEAPLHF

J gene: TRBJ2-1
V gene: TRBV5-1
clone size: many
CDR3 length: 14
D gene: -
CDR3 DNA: TGCGCCAGCAGCTTCCTCGGGGGCGACAATGAGCAGTTCTTC
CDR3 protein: CASSFLGGDNEQFF

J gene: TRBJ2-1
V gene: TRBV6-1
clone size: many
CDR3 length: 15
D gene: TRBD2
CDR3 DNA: TGTGCCAGCATTGGGGGGGGTAGTCCGAGAAATGAGCAGTTCTTC
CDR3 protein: CASIGGGSPRNEQFF

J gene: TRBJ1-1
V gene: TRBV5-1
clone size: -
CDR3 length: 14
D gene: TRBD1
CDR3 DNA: TGCGCCAGCAGCTGGACCGGGACAGGATTAGAAGCTTTCTTT
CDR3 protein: CASSWTGTGLEAFF

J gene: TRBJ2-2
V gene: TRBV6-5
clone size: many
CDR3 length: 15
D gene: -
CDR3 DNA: TGTGCCAGCAGTAGGGCGCCGGTAGTCGTAGGGGAGCTGTTTTTT
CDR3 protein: CASSRAPVVVGELFF

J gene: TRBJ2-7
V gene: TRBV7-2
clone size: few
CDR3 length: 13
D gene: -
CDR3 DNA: TGTGCCAGCAGCCGACTAGGGACTTCCGAGCAGTACTTC
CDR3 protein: CASSRLGTSEQYF

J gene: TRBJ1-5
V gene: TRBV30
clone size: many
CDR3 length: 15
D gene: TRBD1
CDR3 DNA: TGTGCCTGGAGTCTGAACAGGGGGGTAAATCAGCCCCAGCATTTT
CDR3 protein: CAWSLNRGVNQPQHF

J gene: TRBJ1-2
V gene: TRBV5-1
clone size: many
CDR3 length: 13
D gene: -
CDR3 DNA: TGCGCCAGCAGCTTGGATCCGGGTTATGGCTACACCTTC
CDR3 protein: CASSLDPGYGYTF

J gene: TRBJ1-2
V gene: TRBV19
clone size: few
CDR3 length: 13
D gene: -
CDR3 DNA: TGTGCCAGTAGTGCAGCATTGTTTAGTGGCTACACCTTC
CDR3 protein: CASSAALFSGYTF

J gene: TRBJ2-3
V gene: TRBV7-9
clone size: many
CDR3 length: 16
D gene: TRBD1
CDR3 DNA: TGTGCCAGCAGCAGGGGACAGCGAGCTAGCACAGATACGCAGTATTTT
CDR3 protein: CASSRGQRASTDTQYF

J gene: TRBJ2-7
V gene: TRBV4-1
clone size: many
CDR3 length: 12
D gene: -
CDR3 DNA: TGCGCCAGCAGCCCAGGTGATTGGGAGCAGTACTTC
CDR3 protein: CASSPGDWEQYF

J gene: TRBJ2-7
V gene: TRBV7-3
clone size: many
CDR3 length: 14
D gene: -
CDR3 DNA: TGTGCCAGCAGCCTCGGTCCCGGGGGCTACGAGCAGTACTTC
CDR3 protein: CASSLGPGGYEQYF

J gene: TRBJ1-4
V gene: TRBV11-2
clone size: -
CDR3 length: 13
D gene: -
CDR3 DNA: TGTGCCAGCAGCACCGGGCTAAAGGAAAAACTGTTTTTT
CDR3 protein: CASSTGLKEKLFF

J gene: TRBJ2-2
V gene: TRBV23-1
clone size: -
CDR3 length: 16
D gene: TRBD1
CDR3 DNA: TGCGCCAGCAGAGACAGGGGCAACCCGAACACCGGGGAGCTGTTTTTT
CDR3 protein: CASRDRGNPNTGELFF

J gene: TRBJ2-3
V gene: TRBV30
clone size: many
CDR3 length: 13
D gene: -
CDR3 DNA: TGTGCCTGGAGCCGGTCCGGGCAAGATACGCAGTATTTT
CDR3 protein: CAWSRSGQDTQYF

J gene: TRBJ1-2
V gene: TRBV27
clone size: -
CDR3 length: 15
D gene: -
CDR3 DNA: TGTGCCAGCAGCCCAGGACTGATCGCTCACTATGGCTACACCTTC
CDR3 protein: CASSPGLIAHYGYTF

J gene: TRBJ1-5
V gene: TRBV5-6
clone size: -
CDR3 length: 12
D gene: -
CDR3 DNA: TGTGCCAGCAGCATTCACTCCCAGCCCCAGCATTTT
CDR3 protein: CASSIHSQPQHF

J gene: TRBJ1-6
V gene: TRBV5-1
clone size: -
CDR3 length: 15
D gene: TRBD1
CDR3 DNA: TGCGCCAGCAGCTTGGCGGGACAGGGAAATTCACCCCTCCACTTT
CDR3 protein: CASSLAGQGNSPLHF

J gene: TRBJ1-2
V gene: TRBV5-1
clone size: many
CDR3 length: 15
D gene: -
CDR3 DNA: TGCGCCAGCAGCTTGGTACAGGACGCTAACTATGGCTACACCTTC
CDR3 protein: CASSLVQDANYGYTF

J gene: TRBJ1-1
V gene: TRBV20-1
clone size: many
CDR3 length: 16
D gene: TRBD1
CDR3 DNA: TGCAGTGCTAGAGGGCCGGGCCAGGGGGTGAACACTGAAGCTTTCTTT
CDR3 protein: CSARGPGQGVNTEAFF

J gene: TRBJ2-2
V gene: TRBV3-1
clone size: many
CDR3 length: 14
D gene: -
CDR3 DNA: TGTGCCAGCAGTCCGACGGAGCTCACCGGGGAGCTGTTTTTT
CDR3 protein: CASSPTELTGELFF

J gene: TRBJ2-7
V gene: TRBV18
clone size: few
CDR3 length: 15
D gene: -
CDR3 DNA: TGTGCCAGCTCATCGGACCAAGGTCGGTCCTACGAGCAGTACTTC
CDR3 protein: CASSSDQGRSYEQYF

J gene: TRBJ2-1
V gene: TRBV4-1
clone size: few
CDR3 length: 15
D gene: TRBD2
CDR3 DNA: TGCGCCAGCAGCCCCCGACTAGCGGGGAACAATGAGCAGTTCTTC
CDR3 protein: CASSPRLAGNNEQFF